Given below is one T cell receptor beta chain in context. This entry is derived from a study of blood T cell repertoires in COVID-19. Study background: T cells, B-cell-depleted T cells, or PBMCs provided the cDNA or gDNA that served as material.

Self-reported history from a screening survey and questionnaire set each donor's cohort. CDR1 and CDR2 (germline): SGHRS, YFSETQ. The trim removed 4 bases at V and 6 bases at J, leaving 5 bases unmatched. This CDR3 is built from 13 residues. Methods used by the authors: It was from reference gene primer amplification that nucleated cell counts were estimated. Only in-frame clones appear in the TCRdb table, and some are missing; sequencing was by immunoSEQ multiplex PCR. That table is the source of V, J and clone size, and D and trimming were worked out from the DNA. The sample lists under 250,000 clones, 87% occurring once.

V usage is TRBV5-1 and J usage is TRBJ2-3; 7 bases align to TRBD2. Sequenced sample: PBMCs or T cells enriched from blood (not recorded which). This TCR was sampled from a woman aged 25 to 39 with acute COVID-19. The CDR3 loop reads CASSPAGWDTQYF. The DNA for the CDR3 is TGCGCCAGCAGCCCAGCGGGGTGGGATACGCAGTATTTT.